Sequencing of this T cell receptor beta chain was carried out in a study of tissue T cells after allogeneic stem cell transplantation. Study-wide findings and caveats: Alloreactivity or antigen specificity of tissue TCRs was not determined; some clones might be host cells.

The time point was: mouse harvest day 7 after allogeneic transplant. Tail vein injection delivered 10^7 T-cell-depleted bone marrow cells and 10^6 splenic CD5+ T cells. This CDR3 region has 15 residues. Germline CDR1 reads FNHDT; CDR2 reads SITEND (reference sequence). J gave up 6 bases and V 1 base, and 6 bases lay outside the gene matches. CDR3 sequences, V/J genes, frequencies and template counts came from survey-depth TCRbeta sequencing. Sequencing used immunoSEQ multiplex PCR; TCRdb keeps in-frame clones, though not all of them. The sample yields roughly 8,100 clones, about 47% seen once. This clone was observed a few times. Its target is unknown. Gene names are mouse gene names. The read ends 1 residue early relative to the CDR3; the germline J gene fills the gap.

The material sequenced was lymph node tissue. This receptor was taken from a female BALB/c mouse given C57BL/6 T cells with graft-versus-host disease after an allogeneic hematopoietic cell transplant. The V and J genes are TRBV19 and TRBJ2-1; 8 bases line up with TRBD1. The CDR3 sequence is CASSIKSRGPAEQFF. Incomplete CDR3 DNA: TGTGCCAGCAGTATAAAGAGCAGGGGGCCTGCTGAGCAGTTC.